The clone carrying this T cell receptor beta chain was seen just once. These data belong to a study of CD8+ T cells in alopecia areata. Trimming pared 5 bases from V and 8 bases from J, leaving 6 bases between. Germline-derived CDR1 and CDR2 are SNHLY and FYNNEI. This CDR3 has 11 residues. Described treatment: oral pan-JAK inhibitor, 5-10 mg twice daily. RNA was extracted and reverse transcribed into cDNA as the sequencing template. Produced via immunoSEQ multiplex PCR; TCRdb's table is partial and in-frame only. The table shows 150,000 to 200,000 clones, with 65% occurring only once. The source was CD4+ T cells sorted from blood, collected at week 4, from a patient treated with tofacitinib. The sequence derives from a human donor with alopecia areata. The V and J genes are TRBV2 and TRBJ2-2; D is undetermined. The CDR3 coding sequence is TGTGCCAGCAGTCTCCAAGGGGAGCTGTTTTTT. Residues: CASSLQGELFF.